These T cell receptor beta chains were read from a single sample in a study of cytomegalovirus exposure and HLA in healthy donors. Generated by immunoSEQ multiplex PCR, the TCRdb table keeps only in-frame clones and is missing some. Of 170,000 or so clones in the sample, roughly four fifths are singletons; the top ten hold around 1.6%. The specimen sequenced was PBMCs. The receptors originated from a man aged 45-65 years in good health and CMV-seronegative. CDR3s include the opening cysteine and the closing phenylalanine or tryptophan. Each record gives: V gene, D gene, clone size, J gene, CDR3 DNA, CDR3 protein. D genes are given only for firm matches. A row's size may be missing; if present it is once, few, many or a size class.

V gene: TRBV7-2; D gene: .; clone size: .; J gene: TRBJ1-4; CDR3 DNA: TGTGCCAGCAGCTTAGGAGGGCGGAGCGAAAAACTGTTTTTT; CDR3 protein: CASSLGGRSEKLFF
V gene: TRBV5-1; D gene: TRBD1; clone size: .; J gene: TRBJ2-1; CDR3 DNA: TGCGCCAGCAGCCAGGACAGGGGGCGAGATGATGAGCAGTTCTTC; CDR3 protein: CASSQDRGRDDEQFF
V gene: TRBV9; D gene: TRBD2; clone size: .; J gene: TRBJ2-7; CDR3 DNA: TGTGCCAGCAGCGTAGGGCCTAGCGGTAGCTACGAGCAGTACTTC; CDR3 protein: CASSVGPSGSYEQYF
V gene: TRBV5-6; D gene: TRBD2; clone size: .; J gene: TRBJ2-3; CDR3 DNA: TGTGCCAGCAGCTTGAGGGCTAGCGGGACCTCTAGCACAGATACGCAGTATTTT; CDR3 protein: CASSLRASGTSSTDTQYF
V gene: TRBV9; D gene: TRBD2; clone size: .; J gene: TRBJ2-2; CDR3 DNA: TGTGCCAGCAGCCCCGGGACTAGCGGGAACACCGGGGAGCTGTTTTTT; CDR3 protein: CASSPGTSGNTGELFF
V gene: TRBV5-6; D gene: TRBD1; clone size: .; J gene: TRBJ1-5; CDR3 DNA: TGTGCCAGCAGCATTACCGGGACAGGGGGAAATCAGCCCCAGCATTTT; CDR3 protein: CASSITGTGGNQPQHF
V gene: TRBV4-1; D gene: TRBD2; clone size: .; J gene: TRBJ2-1; CDR3 DNA: TGCGCCAGCAGCCAAGTACTAGCGGGCAGATACAATGAGCAGTTCTTC; CDR3 protein: CASSQVLAGRYNEQFF
V gene: TRBV9; D gene: .; clone size: .; J gene: TRBJ1-5; CDR3 DNA: TGTGCCAGCAGCGTAGGGGGCCAAGGGGATCAGCCCCAGCATTTT; CDR3 protein: CASSVGGQGDQPQHF
V gene: TRBV5-1; D gene: .; clone size: .; J gene: TRBJ2-5; CDR3 DNA: TGCGCCAGCAGCCCGGACACGCTACAAGAGACCCAGTACTTC; CDR3 protein: CASSPDTLQETQYF
V gene: TRBV12-5; D gene: TRBD1; clone size: .; J gene: TRBJ2-7; CDR3 DNA: TGTGCTAGTGGTTCCCCGGACAGGGCGTCCTACGAGCAGTACTTC; CDR3 protein: CASGSPDRASYEQYF
V gene: TRBV4-3; D gene: TRBD1; clone size: few; J gene: TRBJ1-4; CDR3 DNA: TGCGCCAGCAGCCAAGGACAGGGGAATGAAAAACTGTTTTTT; CDR3 protein: CASSQGQGNEKLFF
V gene: TRBV28; D gene: .; clone size: .; J gene: TRBJ2-7; CDR3 DNA: TGTGCCAGCAGTTCCAGGGACGAGCAGTACTTC; CDR3 protein: CASSSRDEQYF
V gene: TRBV2; D gene: TRBD2; clone size: once; J gene: TRBJ2-7; CDR3 DNA: TGTGCCAGCAGTGTTTTAGCGGGAGACTACGAGCAGTACTTC; CDR3 protein: CASSVLAGDYEQYF
V gene: TRBV18; D gene: TRBD1; clone size: .; J gene: TRBJ2-5; CDR3 DNA: TGTGCCAGCTCACCCCCCCGGACAGGGTCGGAGACCCAGTACTTC; CDR3 protein: CASSPPRTGSETQYF